One sample yielded the 29 T cell receptor delta chains listed below, sequenced in a study of γδ T cells in repeated Plasmodium falciparum infection. TCRdb re-called the multiplex PCR reads through CATT. The table includes 75,000 to 100,000 delta-chain clones, around 1.4% detected once. Flow sorting of PBMC yielded separate Vgamma9/Vdelta2+ and Vdelta2-negative gammadelta T cell populations for bulk repertoire analysis. The sample comprised gamma-delta T cells from blood. All receptors come from a pool of human donors (malaria-infected and uninfected, not separated).

As regards this clone: The protein TCRdb gives is from a much larger clone and does not agree with this DNA's translation at residue 19, likely a read error; the protein shown here comes from the DNA. The V gene call reads TRDV1; no J gene was called; the D call TRDD3 from the table was never checked on the DNA. CDR3 length: 22 residues. CDR1 is TSWWSYY and CDR2 is QGS in the germline V gene. CDR3 sequence: CALGERSYWGINPPPYTDNLIF. In DNA form, the CDR3 reads TGTGCTCTTGGGGAACGTAGTTACTGGGGGATAAACCCTCCGCCGTACACCGATAACCTCATCTTT.

Concerning this clone itself: TCRdb attributes to this sequence the protein of a much larger clone, which differs from the DNA translation at residue 4; a read error is likely, and the protein displayed is translated from the DNA. The CDR3 loop is CAFRYWGALYTDKLIF. In DNA form, the CDR3 reads TGTGCCTTTCGTTACTGGGGGGCCCTGTACACCGATAAACTCATCTTT. V gene TRDV3 combines with J gene TRDJ1, with 8 bases matching TRDD3. The CDR3 totals 16 residues. Germline V gene sequence: CDR1 TVYSNPD, CDR2 GDNSRS (reference sequence). The V and J ends lost 2 bases and 0 bases, in that order; junction bases with no gene match: 11.

A note on this clone: Given a far larger clone just one base away, this is likely a sequencing read error. Other DNA sequences of this sample code for an identical CDR3. The chain uses TRDV1 and TRDJ2, with D perhaps matching TRDD2 (6 bases). Here the J gene was assigned by germline matching of the DNA, as TCRdb has none. The CDR3 extends over 22 amino acids. V lost 1 base and J lost 2, with 29 bases in between. Germline-derived CDR1 and CDR2 are TSWWSYY and QGS. Here the CDR3 DNA reads TGTGCTCTTGGGGAACCATCCTACACTATACTAGGGGCCCCGATCTTGACAGCACAACTCTTCTTT. This gives the protein CALGEPSYTILGAPILTAQLFF.

On this clone: With only one base between it and a far larger clone, this is likely a read error. The sample contains more than one DNA sequence encoding this CDR3. The rearrangement links TRDV1 to TRDJ1; 11 bases agree with TRDD3. The J gene, missing from TCRdb, was assigned here through DNA to germline matching. The CDR3 totals 25 residues. Germline V gene sequence: CDR1 TSWWSYY, CDR2 QGS. V lost 3 bases, J lost 0 bases, and 30 bases stayed unmatched. CDR3 region: CALGDSISSYVRTGGYGPYTDKLIF. CDR3 DNA sequence: TGTGCTCTTGGGGATTCCATTTCCTCCTACGTACGTACTGGGGGATATGGCCCATACACCGATAAACTCATCTTT.

This clone turned up a few times. The protein TCRdb lists belongs to a much larger clone and differs from this DNA's translation at residue 10, which points to a read error; the protein shown is made from the DNA. V and J are TRDV2 and TRDJ1; 7 positions match TRDD3. The J gene, left out of TCRdb, was set here by checking the DNA against germline. Unmatched junction bases numbered 11, after V lost 5 bases and J lost 3 bases. Germline V gives CDR1 GEAIGNYY, CDR2 EKD. The CDR3 spans 15 residues. The CDR3 nucleotides are TGTGCCTGTGGCGTGCTGGGGGCCTACGCCGATAAACTCATCTTT. Its translation: CACGVLGAYADKLIF.

Regarding this clone: A far more abundant clone sits one base away, making this likely a read error. This CDR3 is also generated by other DNA sequences in the sample. V and J are TRDV2 and TRDJ1; D not resolved. The J gene, left out of TCRdb, was set here by checking the DNA against germline. Germline V gene sequence: CDR1 GEAIGNYY, CDR2 EKD. CDR3 size: 18 residues. The CDR3 sequence: CACDTVVSLDPDTDKLIF. The CDR3 nucleotides read TGTGCCTGCGACACTGTAGTCTCCTTGGACCCCGACACCGATAAACTCATCTTT.

With regard to this clone: Translating this DNA gives a protein that differs at residue 7 from the TCRdb one, which belongs to a much larger clone; a read error is likely, and the protein shown is this translation. The J gene is TRDJ1, the V gene TRDV2; D perhaps matches TRDD1 (5 bases). The J gene, missing from TCRdb, was assigned here through DNA to germline matching. Trimming took off 3 bases at V and 0 bases at J, with 10 bases between the two ends. The V gene's germline CDR1 is GEAIGNYY and CDR2 EKD. The CDR3 sequence is 14 residues long. The CDR3 loop reads CACDGIANTDKLIF. In DNA, the CDR3 is TGTGCCTGTGACGGAATAGCTAACACCGATAAACTCATCTTT.

This clone has just a few counts. A far larger clone is one base from this, pointing to a likely read error. The same CDR3 can be traced to other DNA sequences in this sample. The V gene is given as TRDV2, and no J gene call is available; the tabulated D call, TRDD3, remains unverified against the DNA. This CDR3 has 14 amino acids. Germline CDR1 and CDR2: GEAIGNYY and EKD. DNA of the CDR3: TGTGCCTGTGACATGCTGGGATTTTACGATAAGCTCATCTTT. Protein sequence: CACDMLGFYDKLIF.

This clone was recorded at least ten times. TCRdb's protein for this DNA is that of a much larger clone and differs from the translation at residue 16, likely a read error; the protein shown is the DNA translation. The gene calls are TRDV1 and TRDJ4; D call uncertain. The CDR3 covers 18 residues. CDR1 and CDR2 from the germline V gene are TSWWSYY and QGS. The CDR3 coding sequence is TGTGCTCTTGGGGAACTATTCCGAGTAGCACCTCCGGCCAGACCCCAGATCTTT. Amino acid sequence: CALGELFRVAPPARPQIF.

This clone was picked up a small number of times. The chain joins TRDV1 to TRDJ1; unclear D gene. V gave up 0 bases and J gave up 7 bases, with 15 bases separating them. The CDR3 has 15 residues. Germline lookup yields CDR1 TSWWSYY and CDR2 QGS. The DNA for the CDR3 is TGTGCTCTTGGGGAACTAATGGTTCCGGGTTTTAAACTCATCTTT. It yields the protein CALGELMVPGFKLIF.

Comments on this clone: A far larger clone lies a single base away; this is likely a read error. Other DNA sequences from this sample encode an identical CDR3 as well. The chain recombines TRDV2 with TRDJ2; a weak D match, TRDD3 (6 bases). V lost 1 base and J 0 bases, leaving 26 bases between the germline ends. Germline-derived CDR1 and CDR2 are GEAIGNYY and EKD. The CDR3 totals 21 residues. CDR3 sequence reads: CACDTIRGSPTFHALTAQLFF. The CDR3 region has the DNA TGTGCCTGTGACACTATAAGGGGGAGCCCTACATTTCACGCTTTGACAGCACAACTCTTCTTT.

For this clone: This sequence is one base from a far larger clone and is likely a read error. Other DNA sequences in this specimen translate into the identical CDR3. The chain has TRDV2 and TRDJ2; 11 nucleotides line up with TRDD3. Since TCRdb gives no J gene, matching the DNA to germline was used here to assign it. CDR3 length: 19 residues. The V gene's germline CDR1 is GEAIGNYY and CDR2 EKD. As DNA, the CDR3 is TGCGCCTGTGACACTTTAGACTGGGGGATAACCAATTTGACAGCACAACTCTTCTTT. It encodes CACDTLDWGITNLTAQLFF.

This clone has only a few counts. This chain joins TRDV1 and TRDJ1; TRDD3 matches at 11 bases. TCRdb supplies no J gene; here it was assigned by aligning the nucleotide sequence to germline. The ends lost 5 bases at V and 1 base at J; junction bases unmatched: 18. The CDR3 is 20 amino acids. Germline-derived CDR1 and CDR2 are TSWWSYY and QGS. The CDR3: CALGNSTAFAGGYLTDKLIF. The CDR3 nucleotides are TGTGCTCTTGGGAACTCTACCGCCTTTGCTGGGGGATACCTCACCGATAAACTCATCTTT.

About this clone: TCRdb's protein for this DNA is that of a much larger clone and differs from the translation at residue 8, likely a read error; the protein shown is the DNA translation. This chain connects TRDV2 to TRDJ3; D possibly corresponds to TRDD3 (6 bases). TCRdb records no J gene; here it was assigned by comparing the DNA to germline. The V and J ends lost 3 bases and 1 base respectively, with 18 bases between them. Germline CDR1 is GEAIGNYY and CDR2 is EKD. This CDR3 spans 19 amino acids. In DNA, the CDR3 is TGTGCCTGTGACCCACGTACTGAGGGATATTCCTGGGACACCCGACAGATGTTTTTC. Protein: CACDPRTEGYSWDTRQMFF.

About this clone: This DNA's translation differs at residue 6 from TCRdb's protein, which comes from a much larger clone; a read error is likely, and the protein shown is translated from the DNA. This chain connects TRDV2 to TRDJ1; a possible D gene is TRDD3 (5 bases). The J gene was not available in TCRdb and was assigned here by matching the DNA to germline segments. Trimming took 3 bases from V and 4 from J, leaving 17 bases between them. Germline-derived CDR1 and CDR2 are GEAIGNYY and EKD. This CDR3 has 15 residues. CDR3 region: CACDPQGSGRDKLIF. DNA of the CDR3: TGTGCCTGTGACCCCCAGGGGAGCGGACGCGATAAACTCATCTTT.

Concerning this clone itself: For this DNA, TCRdb reports the protein of a much larger clone, which diverges at residue 17, most likely from a read error; the protein presented here is translated directly from the DNA. This chain uses TRDV1 with TRDJ1; 9 positions agree with TRDD3. The J gene is absent in TCRdb and was assigned here via DNA matching to germline. Germline-derived CDR1 and CDR2 are TSWWSYY and QGS. The CDR3 runs to 21 residues. V lost 0 bases to trimming and J lost 7 bases; unmatched junction nucleotides: 24. The CDR3 spells CALGELVYTDWGRTQSGKLIF. The CDR3 nucleotides are TGTGCTCTTGGGGAACTAGTATATACGGACTGGGGGAGGACCCAGAGCGGTAAACTCATCTTT.

This clone showed up just a few times. TCRdb assigns this DNA the protein of a much larger clone, which departs from its translation at residue 14; this likely reflects a read error, and the protein shown comes from translating the DNA. The V gene corresponds to TRDV2; no J gene was called; the D segment call TRDD3 is taken from the table without a DNA check. The CDR3 has 16 amino acids. Germline V gives CDR1 GEAIGNYY, CDR2 EKD. The CDR3 DNA reads as TGTGCCTGTGACACCTTACTCTCCTGGGACACCCGACAGATATTTTTC. This encodes CACDTLLSWDTRQIFF.

Points on this clone: The mismatch at residue 7 between this DNA's translation and the TCRdb protein of a much larger clone likely reflects a read error; the protein shown is translated from the DNA. V is TRDV1 and J is TRDJ1; D gene uncertain. Trimming pared 6 bases from V and 3 bases from J, leaving 14 bases between. CDR1 is TSWWSYY and CDR2 is QGS in the germline V gene. The length of the CDR3 is 14 residues. The CDR3 DNA follows: TGTGCTCTTGGTGATTTAATCAGTGCCGATAAACTCATCTTT. It encodes CALGDLISADKLIF.

This clone was seen a few times. A far larger clone differs by one base, so this is likely a read error. Other DNA sequences in this specimen translate into the identical CDR3. V gene TRDV2 combines with J gene TRDJ2, with 13 bases lining up with TRDD3. Germline CDR1 reads GEAIGNYY; CDR2 reads EKD. Trimming took 3 bases from V and 8 from J; bases not matched to a gene: 5. CDR3 length: 15 amino acids. In DNA form, the CDR3 reads TGTGCCTGTGACTCCATACTGGGGGATACGGCACAACTCTTCTTT. Translation gives CACDSILGDTAQLFF.

This clone has ten or more counts. The protein given by TCRdb reflects a much larger clone and differs at residue 9 from this DNA's translation, likely from a read error; the protein shown is the DNA's translation. The chain joins TRDV2 to TRDJ1; 10 bases align to TRDD3. Here the J gene came from matching the DNA to germline, since TCRdb omits it. V lost 6 bases, J lost 4 bases, and 13 bases stayed unmatched. The CDR3 has 16 residues. The germline V gene has CDR1 GEAIGNYY and CDR2 EKD. CDR3 protein: CACFVLGDAPGDKLIF. The CDR3 DNA is TGTGCCTGTTTCGTACTGGGGGATGCCCCTGGCGATAAACTCATCTTT.

About this clone: A read error likely explains why the TCRdb protein, taken from a much larger clone, differs from this DNA's translation at residue 22; the protein shown is translated from the DNA. The V gene is TRDV2; the J gene was not called; the D segment call TRDD3 is taken from the table without a DNA check. CDR1 is GEAIGNYY and CDR2 is EKD in the germline V gene. This CDR3 contains 23 residues. CDR3 loop: CACDTVSGLGDTRSSWDTRQMIF. CDR3 sequence (DNA): TGTGCCTGTGACACCGTTTCGGGACTGGGGGATACGCGGAGCTCCTGGGACACCCGACAGATGATTTTC.

With regard to this clone: This DNA's translation differs at residue 13 from TCRdb's protein, which comes from a much larger clone; a read error is likely, and the protein shown is translated from the DNA. The genes are TRDV1 and TRDJ1; 11 bases fit TRDD3. TCRdb gives no J gene; it was assigned here by matching the DNA to germline. The CDR3 is 19 residues long. The trim removed 5 bases at V and 1 base at J, leaving 15 bases unmatched. The germline V gene encodes CDR1 TSWWSYY and CDR2 QGS. The CDR3, as DNA: TGTGCTCTTGGGAACCGAGACTGGGGGATATGGATTTGCACCGATAAACTCATCTTT. Translating gives CALGNRDWGIWICTDKLIF.

This clone was detected only a few times. The protein that TCRdb holds for this DNA derives from a much larger clone and differs from the translated DNA at residue 4, which likely indicates a read error; the protein shown here is translated from the DNA. V gene TRDV1 combines with J gene TRDJ1, with D perhaps matching TRDD3 (6 bases). Germline V CDR1 and CDR2: TSWWSYY, QGS. V was clipped by 8 bases and J by 0 bases, with 28 bases between them. CDR3 length equals 19 residues. The CDR3 nucleotides read TGTGCTCTTAGGGTTGCGATACGTAAAACCAACCCGTACACCGATAAACTCATCTTT. Translation: CALRVAIRKTNPYTDKLIF.

Notes on this clone: The TCRdb record carries a much larger clone's protein, which differs from this DNA's translation at residue 13; a read error is the likely cause, and the protein listed here is the DNA translation. The J gene is uncalled and the V gene is TRDV2; the table assigns TRDD3, which was not confirmed against the DNA. The CDR3 has 15 amino acids. CDR1 and CDR2 from the germline V gene are GEAIGNYY and EKD. CDR3 in DNA: TGTGCCTGTGACGTACTGGGGGGTCCGACAGCACAATTCTTCTTT. Translation: CACDVLGGPTAQFFF.

This clone came up a few times. The protein TCRdb lists belongs to a much larger clone and differs from this DNA's translation at residue 8, which points to a read error; the protein shown is made from the DNA. The rearrangement links TRDV2 to TRDJ1; possible D gene TRDD3, 6 bases. As TCRdb names no J gene, one was assigned here on the basis of a DNA match to germline. Trimming removed 1 base from V and 1 base from J, with 18 bases in between. The CDR3 has 17 amino acids. The V gene's germline CDR1 is GEAIGNYY and CDR2 EKD. The CDR3 DNA sequence: TGTGCCTGTGACACTAAACGCAGATACGCTCCCACCGATAAACTCATCTTT. Translated: CACDTKRRYAPTDKLIF.

Turning to this clone: The protein that TCRdb holds for this DNA derives from a much larger clone and differs from the translated DNA at residue 9, which likely indicates a read error; the protein shown here is translated from the DNA. The chain carries TRDV1 and TRDJ1; TRDD3 is a possible D gene (6 bases). Here the J gene came from matching the DNA to germline, since TCRdb omits it. V was pared by 1 base and J by 0 bases, with 27 bases between. Germline V gene sequence: CDR1 TSWWSYY, CDR2 QGS. The CDR3 runs 21 residues. This chain's CDR3 is CALGERPRCWGMVRYTDKLIF. CDR3 DNA sequence: TGTGCTCTTGGGGAACGTCCGAGGTGCTGGGGAATGGTTCGGTACACCGATAAACTCATCTTT.

This clone was detected a few times. A read error likely explains why the TCRdb protein, taken from a much larger clone, differs from this DNA's translation at residue 19; the protein shown is translated from the DNA. The V gene is listed as TRDV1; no J gene was called; TRDD3 is taken as the D call from the table, unchecked against the DNA. CDR1 is TSWWSYY, CDR2 QGS, per germline. This CDR3 is built from 21 residues. CDR3 sequence: CALGELLLHGCGGYSEAQPFF. The CDR3, as DNA: TGTGCTCTTGGGGAACTCCTCCTACACGGGTGTGGGGGATACTCCGAAGCACAACCCTTCTTT.

Comments on this clone: The TCRdb protein comes from a much larger clone and disagrees with this DNA's translation at residue 10, likely due to a read error; the protein given here is derived from the DNA. The rearrangement joins TRDV2 to TRDJ1; 7 bases line up with TRDD3. The germline gives CDR1 GEAIGNYY, CDR2 EKD. The CDR3 sequence is 14 residues long. Unmatched junction bases numbered 14, after V lost 3 bases and J lost 11 bases. The DNA for the CDR3 is TGTGCCTGTGACCGGGGGATTAAGACCGCTAAGCTCATCTTT. This translates into CACDRGIKTAKLIF.

There are many counts of this clone. A far larger clone is off by one base, so a read error is likely. The same CDR3 arises from other DNA sequences in this sample as well. The V gene is TRDV3, the J gene TRDJ1; maybe TRDD2 (5 bases). This CDR3 region has 12 residues. CDR1 and CDR2 from the germline V gene are TVYSNPD and GDNSRS (reference sequence). With 2 bases removed from V and 4 bases from J, the gap between germline ends came to 11 bases. In DNA, the CDR3 is TGTGCCTTTGAGCCCTACGGCGATAAACTCATCTTT. Protein sequence: CAFEPYGDKLIF. Complete variable domain (other parts from reference TRDV3 and TRDJ1): CDKVTQSSPDQTVASGSEVVLLCTYDTVYSNPDLFWYRIRPDYSFQFVFYGDNSRSEGADFTQGRFSVKHILTQKAFHLVISPVRTEDSATYYCAFEPYGDKLIFGKGTRVTVEP.